Below are 5 T cell receptor beta chains sequenced from a single sample in a study of blood T cells in healthy people across ages. A second PCR, run for roughly 7 to 11 cycles, used a sample-barcoded 5' primer plus a J-beta primer mix. TCRdb reprocessed the 5' RACE reads via MiXCR and lists one record per CDR3 protein. This table has just over 1 million distinct CDR3 sequences, around 43% appearing once. The specimen was blood. Source of these receptors: a woman aged 55-69 years in good health.

The rearrangement links TRBV15 to TRBJ2-7, with 11 nucleotides matching TRBD2. The germline V gene has CDR1 LNHNV and CDR2 YYDKDF (reference sequence). The CDR3 runs to 17 residues. V was clipped by 3 bases and J by 3 bases; unmatched bases: 10. The DNA for the CDR3 is TGTGCCACCAGCAGGGATCGGAGTAGCGGGAGGGGCTACGAGCAGTACTTC. As protein: CATSRDRSSGRGYEQYF.

The chain has TRBV6-5 and TRBJ2-3; D assignment may be TRBD1 or TRBD2 (5 bases each). Per germline, CDR1 MNHEY and CDR2 SVGAGI. The V end lost 5 bases, the J end lost 0 bases, and 12 bases lay between the germline ends. The CDR3 runs 15 residues. Here the CDR3 reads CASSERDRSTDTQYF. The DNA of the CDR3 is TGTGCCAGCAGTGAACGGGACCGAAGCACAGATACGCAGTATTTT.

The chain combines TRBV2 with TRBJ2-1, with 13 bases fitting TRBD2. The CDR3 is 15 amino acids. The trim removed 11 bases at V and 9 bases at J, leaving 13 bases unmatched. Germline CDR1 is SNHLY and CDR2 is FYNNEI. CDR3 sequence (DNA): TGTGCCGACGGAGAGGGACTAGCGGGAAAGGGTGAGCAGTTCTTC. Translating it yields CADGEGLAGKGEQFF.

The chain combines TRBV20-1 with TRBJ2-1, with 13 bases lining up with TRBD2. The CDR3 sequence is 18 residues long. Germline CDR1 and CDR2: DFQATT and SNEGSKA (reference sequence). Trimming removed 3 bases from V and 10 bases from J; junction bases left unmatched: 18. As DNA, the CDR3 is TGCAGTGCTAGGGGTGCGGGTCGGACTAGCGGGAGAGTTTGGGAGCAGTTCTTC. It is translated as CSARGAGRTSGRVWEQFF.

This clonotype has more than one count but fewer than ten. J is TRBJ2-7 and V is TRBV27; D gene ambiguous. Trimming took 3 bases from V and 2 from J, leaving 8 bases between them. CDR3 size: 13 residues. Germline CDR1 is MNHEY and CDR2 is SMNVEV (reference sequence). DNA for the CDR3: TGTGCCAGCAGTTTCCGGATGGCCTACGAGCAGTACTTC. Protein sequence: CASSFRMAYEQYF.